This TCR beta chain stems from a study of cytomegalovirus exposure and HLA in healthy donors. Overall study context: Drawn from HLA-typed donors, 65 million to 100 million unique TCRs were held in an early data release. Whole-study findings and limits: What a later analysis reportedly showed was that an Asian-associated ancestry cluster had fewer N-insertions than the roughly 720-donor mean.

For this clone: The target antigen is unknown.

Each donor's status was that of a healthy bone marrow donor. The PCR had 60 Vbeta and 13 Jbeta primers. Measured with immunoSEQ multiplex PCR; TCRdb has only the in-frame clones, and not every one. The sample shows about 88,000 clones, around 90% of them seen only once. This receptor was taken from a man aged 18 to 30 in good health and CMV-seronegative. The sample taken for sequencing was PBMCs.

CDR3 DNA: TGTGCCAGCAGCAAAGACAGAATCGAGCAGTACTTC. Its protein is CASSKDRIEQYF. This chain connects TRBV28 to TRBJ2-7, with D possibly matching TRBD1 (5 bases). The CDR3 has 12 residues. The germline V and J ends were trimmed by 6 bases and 6 bases, with 12 bases remaining between them. Germline assignment: CDR1 MDHEN and CDR2 SYDVKM.